The 31 T cell receptor beta chains in this list originate from one sample, sequenced in a study of T cell changes during pregnancy in multiple sclerosis. TCRdb keeps only in-frame clones here, not all; method: immunoSEQ multiplex PCR. This sample yields around 50,000 clones, of which more than 80% are seen a single time; around 8% belongs to the top ten. The specimen was CD8+ T cells from peripheral blood mononuclear cells, collected in the second trimester of pregnancy. The receptors shown here come from a female donor with multiple sclerosis, enrolled in a pregnancy study.

The DNA of the CDR3 is TGTGCCAGCAGTTTAGGGGGACAGGGGTCCTACGACGAGCAGTACTTC. Protein: CASSLGGQGSYDEQYF. The rearrangement links TRBV27 to TRBJ2-5, with 10 bases lining up with TRBD1. The J call is in doubt because the DNA end fits TRBJ2-7 better. The CDR3 sequence is 16 residues long. In germline, CDR1 is MNHEY, CDR2 SMNVEV (reference sequence).

The chain links TRBV5-1 to TRBJ2-1; tentatively, D is TRBD2 (6 bases). This CDR3 is built from 15 residues. Looked up from germline, CDR1 is SGHRS and CDR2 is YFSETQ. Trimming removed 1 base at V and 3 bases at J, with 11 bases between. The CDR3 spells CASSLLPGDYNEQFF. Written as DNA, the CDR3 is TGCGCCAGCAGCTTGCTCCCGGGGGACTACAATGAGCAGTTCTTC.

This clone is a singleton in its sample. This chain links TRBV6-5 with TRBJ2-7, with D possibly matching TRBD1 (6 bases). Trimming pared 0 bases from V and 5 bases from J, leaving 8 bases between. From germline, CDR1 is MNHEY and CDR2 SVGAGI. CDR3 length equals 13 residues. CDR3 DNA: TGTGCCAGCAGTTACTCGGGGGACAACGAGCAGTACTTC. Its protein product is CASSYSGDNEQYF.

This chain joins TRBV7-2 and TRBJ2-7; D assignment may be TRBD1 or TRBD2 (5 bases each). Trimming cost V 5 bases and J 6 bases, with 11 bases left between them. CDR3 length: 12 residues. The germline CDR1 and CDR2 sequences are SGHTA and FQGNSA. The CDR3 sequence: CASSIGELEQYF. In nucleotides, the CDR3 is TGTGCCAGCAGCATAGGGGAGCTCGAGCAGTACTTC.

J is TRBJ2-1 and V is TRBV7-6; 8 nucleotides line up with TRBD1. Trimming took 4 bases from V and 5 from J; bases not matched to a gene: 4. The length of the CDR3 is 14 residues. Germline CDR1 is SGHVS and CDR2 is FNYEAQ. CDR3 amino acids: CASSSVDRDNEQFF. In DNA, the CDR3 is TGTGCCAGCAGCTCGGTGGACAGGGACAATGAGCAGTTCTTC. Looking up the rest from reference TRBV7-6 and TRBJ2-1 gives the full variable domain: GAGVSQSPRYKVTKRGQDVALRCDPISGHVSLYWYRQALGQGPEFLTYFNYEAQQDKSGLPNDRFSAERPEGSISTLTIQRTEQRDSAMYRCASSSVDRDNEQFFGPGTRLTVL.

The chain employs TRBV29-1 and TRBJ2-3, with TRBD1 identical over 9 bases. The CDR3 spans 16 residues. With V trimmed by 1 base and J by 2 bases, 7 bases remained unmatched. The germline V gene encodes CDR1 SQVTM and CDR2 ANQGSEA. In DNA form, the CDR3 reads TGCAGCGTTGAAGGGGGGGGACAGGGTATCACAGATACGCAGTATTTT. It translates to CSVEGGGQGITDTQYF.

V gene TRBV10-2 combines with J gene TRBJ2-7, with 8 positions matching TRBD1. This CDR3 contains 14 residues. Germline V CDR1 and CDR2: WSHSY, SAAADI. J gave up 3 bases and V 8 bases, and 9 bases lay outside the gene matches. The CDR3 loop is CASETGTGDYEQYF. CDR3 in DNA: TGCGCCAGCGAGACCGGGACAGGAGACTACGAGCAGTACTTC.

This clone was seen just once. The V and J genes are TRBV5-8 and TRBJ2-5, with D possibly matching TRBD2 (5 bases). Trimming cost V 4 bases and J 1 base, with 11 bases left between them. The CDR3 has 14 residues. Per germline, CDR1 SGHTS and CDR2 YDEGEE. The CDR3 sequence: CASSGRRLQETQYF. The DNA of the CDR3 is TGTGCCAGCAGCGGCAGGAGGCTCCAAGAGACCCAGTACTTC.

In DNA, the CDR3 is TGTGCCAGCAGTGACGCCTGGGGGGACCTAAATACTAACTATGGCTACACCTTC. This encodes CASSDAWGDLNTNYGYTF. The chain employs TRBV6-1 and TRBJ1-2, with TRBD1 as a possible D gene (5 bases). CDR3 length: 18 residues. The germline gives CDR1 MNHNS, CDR2 SASEGT. Trimming left V 3 bases short and J 0 bases short, with 20 bases between.

This clone was detected a few times. The genes are TRBV27 and TRBJ2-5; no clear D. The CDR3 is 15 amino acids. V lost 8 bases and J lost 8, with 24 bases in between. Germline loops: CDR1 MNHEY, CDR2 SMNVEV (reference sequence). CDR3 nucleotide sequence: TGTGCCAGCCAAGAAGACTCCGGGTTGTTGCGAACCCAGTACTTC. This encodes CASQEDSGLLRTQYF.

This clone was counted once. V usage is TRBV6-4 and J usage is TRBJ1-5; D possibly corresponds to TRBD1 (5 bases). Trimming pared 2 bases from V and 5 bases from J, leaving 10 bases between. Germline CDR1 and CDR2: MRHNA and SNTAGT. The CDR3 covers 14 residues. The CDR3 DNA reads as TGTGCCAGCAGTGACGGAGGGGACCATCAGCCCCAGCATTTT. Amino acid sequence: CASSDGGDHQPQHF.

The rearrangement links TRBV19 to TRBJ2-1; possibly TRBD1 for D (6 bases). The germline V gene has CDR1 LNHDA and CDR2 SQIVND (reference sequence). CDR3 length: 16 residues. V shed 3 bases and J shed 5 bases, with 17 bases lying between them. The CDR3 region is CASSIVGALTHNEQFF. The DNA of the CDR3 is TGTGCCAGTAGTATTGTGGGGGCCCTTACTCACAATGAGCAGTTCTTC.

The V gene is TRBV14, the J gene TRBJ2-7; D not resolved. The CDR3 totals 14 residues. The ends were cut back, 4 bases at V and 3 bases at J, with 13 bases in the middle. Per germline, CDR1 SGHDN and CDR2 FVKESK. Here the CDR3 DNA reads TGTGCCAGCAGCCCCCTGTTTCGCGGCTACGAGCAGTACTTC. This translates into CASSPLFRGYEQYF.

This clone was recorded only once. This sequence joins TRBV4-1 and TRBJ1-5; a possible D gene is TRBD1 (6 bases). Trimming left V 3 bases short and J 7 bases short, with 13 bases between. The length of the CDR3 is 14 residues. The germline CDR1 and CDR2 sequences are MGHRA and YSYEKL. CDR3 bases: TGCGCCAGCAGCCAGAGCCCGGGGGGCCAGCCCCAGCATTTT. The encoded protein is CASSQSPGGQPQHF.

V is TRBV19 and J is TRBJ1-5; the D gene is possibly TRBD1 (5 bases). Trimming removed 3 bases at V and 3 bases at J, with 9 bases between. The CDR3 has 14 residues. Per germline, CDR1 LNHDA and CDR2 SQIVND (reference sequence). CDR3 loop: CASSMGDFNQPQHF. The CDR3 DNA reads TGTGCCAGTAGTATGGGGGACTTCAATCAGCCCCAGCATTTT.

The chain has TRBV2 and TRBJ2-7; TRBD1 matches at 7 bases. Trimming cost V 11 bases and J 0 bases; bases outside gene matches: 4. Germline V gives CDR1 SNHLY, CDR2 FYNNEI. This CDR3 contains 12 residues. The CDR3 loop is CAGTGDSYEQYF. CDR3 DNA: TGTGCCGGTACAGGGGACTCCTACGAGCAGTACTTC. Supplemented by reference TRBV2 and TRBJ2-7, the full variable domain reads EPEVTQTPSHQVTQMGQEVILRCVPISNHLYFYWYRQILGQKVEFLVSFYNNEISEKSEIFDDQFSVERPDGSNFTLKIRSTKLEDSAMYFCAGTGDSYEQYFGPGTRLTVT.

This chain uses TRBV5-4 with TRBJ1-3; 9 positions agree with TRBD1. The CDR3 runs to 14 residues. With 4 bases clipped from V and 7 bases from J, the junction kept 6 bases outside the gene matches. Germline V CDR1 and CDR2: SGHNT, YYREEE (reference sequence). CDR3 sequence (DNA): TGTGCCAGCAGCGCCGACAGGGGGTCGAACACCATATATTTT. Translation: CASSADRGSNTIYF.

The chain has TRBV19 and TRBJ1-4; 8 bases are shared with TRBD1. The V gene end was trimmed by 5 bases and the J gene end by 8 bases; junction bases not matched to a gene: 7. This CDR3 is 14 amino acids long. CDR1 LNHDA and CDR2 SQIVND come from the germline V gene (reference sequence). CDR3 DNA sequence: TGTGCCAGTAGTTGGACAGGGTCCGAGGAAAAACTGTTTTTT. Its translation is CASSWTGSEEKLFF.

The chain employs TRBV30 and TRBJ2-7; 9 bases match TRBD1. The CDR3 has 13 residues. Germline V gene sequence: CDR1 GTSNPN, CDR2 SVGIG (reference sequence). V lost 7 bases, J lost 1 base, and 5 bases stayed unmatched. The DNA for the CDR3 is TGTGCCTCCTCCGGGACAGGGTCCTACGAGCAGTACTTC. This sequence encodes CASSGTGSYEQYF.

The rearrangement joins TRBV5-1 to TRBJ2-1; 7 nucleotides agree with TRBD1. After removal of 3 bases from V and 1 base from J, the junction contained 4 bases not matched to a gene. Germline CDR1 SGHRS, CDR2 YFSETQ. The CDR3 is made up of 15 amino acids. CDR3 amino acids: CASSYTGESYNEQFF. The CDR3 DNA reads TGCGCCAGCAGCTACACAGGGGAATCCTACAATGAGCAGTTCTTC.

This chain connects TRBV12-2 to TRBJ2-7; the table's D call, TRBD2, has no DNA check behind it. TRBV12-2 has pseudogene status. The CDR3 covers 14 residues. Here the CDR3 reads CASRETRVPYEQYF. The CDR3 coding sequence is TGTGCAAGTCGTGAAACGCGGGTTCCTTACGAGCAGTACTTC.

This clone was seen a single time. The chain's CDR3 is CASSVVGGTDTQYF. CDR3 DNA: TGTGCCAGCAGCGTAGTGGGGGGGACAGATACGCAGTATTTT. The chain employs TRBV9 and TRBJ2-3; TRBD2 matches at 7 bases. Germline CDR1 is SGDLS and CDR2 is YYNGEE. This CDR3 has 14 amino acids. J lost 3 bases, V lost 0 bases, and 1 base had no gene match.

The rearrangement joins TRBV4-1 to TRBJ2-7, with a weak D call TRBD2 (6 bases). V dropped 3 bases and J dropped 6 bases, with 9 bases sitting between them. CDR1 MGHRA and CDR2 YSYEKL come from the germline V gene. The CDR3 covers 12 residues. The CDR3 reads CASSHARGEQYF. CDR3 sequence (DNA): TGCGCCAGCAGCCATGCGCGGGGCGAGCAGTACTTC.

The table lists this clone with a few counts. The rearrangement uses TRBV4-2 and TRBJ1-1, with D possibly TRBD1 on 6 matching bases. The CDR3 covers 13 residues. V was cut by 4 bases and J by 8 bases, with 14 bases left in between. The V gene's germline CDR1 is LGHNA and CDR2 YNFKEQ. The CDR3 loop is CASSLEVGTEAFF. The CDR3 nucleotides are TGTGCCAGCAGCCTAGAGGTGGGGACAGAAGCTTTCTTT.

This chain connects TRBV7-9 to TRBJ2-7, with TRBD1 matching 8 bases. This CDR3 comprises 14 residues. With 5 bases clipped from V and 1 base from J, the junction kept 4 bases outside the gene matches. The germline CDR1 and CDR2 sequences are SEHNR and FQNEAQ (reference sequence). The CDR3, as DNA: TGTGCCAGCAGCCCAGACAGGGGATCCTACGAGCAGTACTTC. Amino acid sequence: CASSPDRGSYEQYF.

The rearrangement joins TRBV29-1 to TRBJ1-1; D call uncertain. This CDR3 spans 12 amino acids. The germline gives CDR1 SQVTM, CDR2 ANQGSEA. The ends were cut back, 4 bases at V and 1 base at J, with 7 bases in the middle. CDR3 sequence: CSVGLGNTEAFF. The CDR3 coding sequence is TGCAGCGTTGGTCTAGGGAACACTGAAGCTTTCTTT.

The chain links TRBV10-2 to TRBJ2-2; possibly TRBD1 for D (5 bases). With 3 bases removed from V and 5 bases from J, the gap between germline ends came to 7 bases. Per germline, CDR1 WSHSY and CDR2 SAAADI. The CDR3 has 13 amino acids. The CDR3 DNA reads as TGCGCCAGCAGTGATGGGGCAACCGGGGAGCTGTTTTTT. Protein product: CASSDGATGELFF.

This chain joins TRBV25-1 and TRBJ2-1, with D hard to call. From germline, CDR1 is MGHDK and CDR2 SYGVNS. Trimming took off 3 bases at V and 0 bases at J, with 3 bases between the two ends. CDR3 length: 13 amino acids. CDR3 DNA: TGTGCCAGCAGTGACAGCTCCTACAATGAGCAGTTCTTC. Translating gives CASSDSSYNEQFF.

V usage is TRBV4-1 and J usage is TRBJ1-1; 7 nucleotides match TRBD1. The CDR3 has 15 residues. Looked up from germline, CDR1 is MGHRA and CDR2 is YSYEKL. The ends lost 3 bases at V and 5 bases at J; junction bases unmatched: 9. The CDR3 reads CASSQETGAGTEAFF. CDR3 nucleotides: TGCGCCAGCAGCCAGGAAACAGGGGCTGGGACTGAAGCTTTCTTT.

The chain recombines TRBV10-3 with TRBJ2-3; D uncertain. CDR1 is ENHRY, CDR2 SYGVKD, per germline. This CDR3 region has 13 residues. Deletions cut 5 bases from V and 2 bases from J, with 8 bases between. The CDR3 DNA reads TGTGCCATCAGTTCGGAGAACACAGATACGCAGTATTTT. This encodes CAISSENTDTQYF.

V is TRBV27 and J is TRBJ2-3; TRBD2 matches 8 bases. This CDR3 has 15 amino acids. Germline loops: CDR1 MNHEY, CDR2 SMNVEV (reference sequence). Germline trimming cut 3 bases from V and 4 bases from J; bases unmatched to any gene: 6. The CDR3 is CASSFSGGGADTQYF. CDR3 coding DNA: TGTGCCAGCAGTTTCAGCGGGGGAGGTGCAGATACGCAGTATTTT.